This T cell receptor beta chain was sequenced during a study of CXCR3-negative and CXCR3-positive naive CD8 T cells. Whole-study findings and limits: In naive cells, CXCR3-negative and CXCR3-positive subsets had similar TRBV-TRBJ usage; memory cells differed.

Notes on this clonotype: Its antigen is unidentified.

UMI labels and 5' RACE were used to prepare the TRB cDNA libraries. From the 5' RACE reads, TCRdb lists one entry per CDR3 protein and no DNA. The sample table includes about 28,000 distinct CDR3 sequences. The CDR3 is 15 amino acids. Germline-derived CDR1 and CDR2 are SNHLY and FYNNEI. The specimen was memory CD8+ T cells from blood. This clonotype was sampled from a human donor in good health. Some clones in this sample may be carry-over from other donors' samples. V is TRBV2 and J is TRBJ2-3. CDR3: CASSATADRTDTQYF.